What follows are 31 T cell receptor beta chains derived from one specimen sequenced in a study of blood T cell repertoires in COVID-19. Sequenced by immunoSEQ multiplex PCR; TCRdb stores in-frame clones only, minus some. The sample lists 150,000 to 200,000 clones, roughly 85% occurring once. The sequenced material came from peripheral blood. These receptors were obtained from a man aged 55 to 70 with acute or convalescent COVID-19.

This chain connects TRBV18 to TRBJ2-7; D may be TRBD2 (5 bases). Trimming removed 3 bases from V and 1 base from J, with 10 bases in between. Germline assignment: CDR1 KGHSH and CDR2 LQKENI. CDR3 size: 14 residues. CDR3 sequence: CASSPGIGSYEQYF. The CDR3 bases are TGTGCCAGCTCACCCGGGATAGGGTCCTACGAGCAGTACTTC.

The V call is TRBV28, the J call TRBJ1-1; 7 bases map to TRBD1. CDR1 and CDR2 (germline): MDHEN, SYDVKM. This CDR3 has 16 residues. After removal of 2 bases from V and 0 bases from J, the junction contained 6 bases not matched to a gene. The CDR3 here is CASSLRRGQLNTEAFF. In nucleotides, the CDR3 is TGTGCCAGCAGTTTAAGAAGGGGACAGTTGAACACTGAAGCTTTCTTT.

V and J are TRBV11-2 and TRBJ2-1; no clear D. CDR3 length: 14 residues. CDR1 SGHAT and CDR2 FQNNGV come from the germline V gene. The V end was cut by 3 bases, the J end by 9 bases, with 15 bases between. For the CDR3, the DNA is TGTGCCAGCAGCTTTATGCCAGCGACGACTGAGCAGTTCTTC. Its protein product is CASSFMPATTEQFF.

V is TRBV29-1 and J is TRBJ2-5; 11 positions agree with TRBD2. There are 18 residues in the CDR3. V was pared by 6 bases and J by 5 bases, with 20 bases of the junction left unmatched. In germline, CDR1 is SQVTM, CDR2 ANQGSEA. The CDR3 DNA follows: TGCAGCGTGAACCCCCGGCGGCAAACTAGCGGGAGATCGGAGACCCAGTACTTC. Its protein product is CSVNPRRQTSGRSETQYF.

The CDR3 sequence is CASSDPWGLDPNEQFF. CDR3 DNA: TGTGCCAGCAGCGACCCTTGGGGACTAGATCCAAATGAGCAGTTCTTC. The V and J genes are TRBV28 and TRBJ2-1, with 8 bases lining up with TRBD2. The CDR3 loop spans 16 amino acids. Germline V gene sequence: CDR1 MDHEN, CDR2 SYDVKM. Unmatched junction bases numbered 14, after V lost 6 bases and J lost 7 bases.

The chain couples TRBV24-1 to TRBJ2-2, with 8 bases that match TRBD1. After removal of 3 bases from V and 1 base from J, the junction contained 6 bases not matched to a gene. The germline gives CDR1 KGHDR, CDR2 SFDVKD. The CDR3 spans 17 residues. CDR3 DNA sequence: TGTGCCACCAGTGATACGGTTGGACAGGGGAACACCGGGGAGCTGTTTTTT. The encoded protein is CATSDTVGQGNTGELFF.

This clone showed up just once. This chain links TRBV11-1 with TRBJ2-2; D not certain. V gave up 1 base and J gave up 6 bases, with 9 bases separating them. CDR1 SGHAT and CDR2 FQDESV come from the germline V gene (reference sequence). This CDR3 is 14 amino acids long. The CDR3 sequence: CASSLDLSPGELFF. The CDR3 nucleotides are TGTGCCAGCAGCTTAGATCTGAGCCCCGGGGAGCTGTTTTTT. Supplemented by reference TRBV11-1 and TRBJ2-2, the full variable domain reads EAEVAQSPRYKITEKSQAVAFWCDPISGHATLYWYRQILGQGPELLVQFQDESVVDDSQLPKDRFSAERLKGVDSTLKIQPAELGDSAMYLCASSLDLSPGELFFGEGSRLTVL.

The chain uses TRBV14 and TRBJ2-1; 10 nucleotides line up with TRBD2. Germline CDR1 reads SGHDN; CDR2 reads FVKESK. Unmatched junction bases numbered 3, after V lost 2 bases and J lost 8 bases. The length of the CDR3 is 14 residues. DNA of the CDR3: TGTGCCAGCAGCCAACTAGCGGGAGTCGATGAGCAGTTCTTC. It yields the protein CASSQLAGVDEQFF.

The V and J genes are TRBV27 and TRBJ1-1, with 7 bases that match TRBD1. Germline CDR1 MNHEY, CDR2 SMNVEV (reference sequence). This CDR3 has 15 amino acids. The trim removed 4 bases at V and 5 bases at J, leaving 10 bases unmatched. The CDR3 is CASSSYGQVSTEAFF. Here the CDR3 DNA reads TGTGCCAGCAGTTCATACGGACAGGTCAGTACTGAAGCTTTCTTT.

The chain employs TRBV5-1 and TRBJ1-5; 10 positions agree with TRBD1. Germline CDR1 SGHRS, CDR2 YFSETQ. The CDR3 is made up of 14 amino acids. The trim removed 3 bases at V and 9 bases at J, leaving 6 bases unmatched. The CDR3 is CASSSGTGAGPQHF. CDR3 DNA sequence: TGCGCCAGCAGCTCCGGGACAGGGGCCGGGCCCCAGCATTTT.

CDR3 protein: CATSRGTSGSSDTQYF. The CDR3, as DNA: TGTGCCACCAGCAGAGGTACTAGCGGGAGTAGCGATACGCAGTATTTT. The chain recombines TRBV15 with TRBJ2-3; TRBD2 aligns across 11 bases. The ends lost 1 base at V and 6 bases at J; junction bases unmatched: 6. CDR1 and CDR2 (germline): LNHNV, YYDKDF (reference sequence). This CDR3 comprises 16 residues.

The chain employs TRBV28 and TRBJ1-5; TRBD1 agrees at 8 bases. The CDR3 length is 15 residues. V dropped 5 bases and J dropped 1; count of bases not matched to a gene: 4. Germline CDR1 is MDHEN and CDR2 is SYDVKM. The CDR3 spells CASSPDRASNQPQHF. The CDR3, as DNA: TGTGCCAGCAGTCCGGACAGGGCCAGCAATCAGCCCCAGCATTTT.

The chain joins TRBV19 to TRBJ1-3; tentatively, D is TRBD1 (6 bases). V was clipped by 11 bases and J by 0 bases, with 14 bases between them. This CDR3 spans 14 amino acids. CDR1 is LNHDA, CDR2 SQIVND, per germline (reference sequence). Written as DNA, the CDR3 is TGTGCCTCAAAGCAGGGGTACTCTGGAAACACCATATATTTT. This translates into CASKQGYSGNTIYF.

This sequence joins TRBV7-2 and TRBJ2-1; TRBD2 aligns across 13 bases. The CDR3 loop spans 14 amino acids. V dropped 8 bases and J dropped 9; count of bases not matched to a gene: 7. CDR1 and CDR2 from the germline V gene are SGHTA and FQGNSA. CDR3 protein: CASGTSGRDREQFF. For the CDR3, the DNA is TGTGCCAGCGGCACTAGCGGGAGGGACCGTGAGCAGTTCTTC.

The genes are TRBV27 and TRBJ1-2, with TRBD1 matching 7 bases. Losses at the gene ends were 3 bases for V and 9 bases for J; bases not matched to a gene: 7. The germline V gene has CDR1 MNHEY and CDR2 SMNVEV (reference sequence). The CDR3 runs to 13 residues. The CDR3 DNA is TGTGCCAGCAGTTTGCGGACAGGCGACCGCTACACCTTC. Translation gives CASSLRTGDRYTF.

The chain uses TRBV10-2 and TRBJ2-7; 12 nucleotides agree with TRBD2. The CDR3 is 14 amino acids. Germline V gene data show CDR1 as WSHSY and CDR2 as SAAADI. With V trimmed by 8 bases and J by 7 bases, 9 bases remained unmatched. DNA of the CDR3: TGCGCCAGCGCCGAACTAGCGGGAGGTATGGAGCAGTACTTC. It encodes CASAELAGGMEQYF.

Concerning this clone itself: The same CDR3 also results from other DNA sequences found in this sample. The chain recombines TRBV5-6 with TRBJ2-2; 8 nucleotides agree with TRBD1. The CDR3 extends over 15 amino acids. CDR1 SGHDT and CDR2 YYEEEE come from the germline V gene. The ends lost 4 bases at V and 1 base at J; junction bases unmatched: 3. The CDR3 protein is CASSPDRGNTGELFF. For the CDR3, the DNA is TGTGCCAGCAGCCCTGACAGGGGGAACACCGGGGAGCTGTTTTTT.

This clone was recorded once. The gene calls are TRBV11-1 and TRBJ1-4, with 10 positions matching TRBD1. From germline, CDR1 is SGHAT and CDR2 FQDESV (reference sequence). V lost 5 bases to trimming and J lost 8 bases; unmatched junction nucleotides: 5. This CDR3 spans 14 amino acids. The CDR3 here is CASSPDRGQEKLFF. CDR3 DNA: TGTGCCAGCAGCCCTGACAGGGGGCAGGAAAAACTGTTTTTT.

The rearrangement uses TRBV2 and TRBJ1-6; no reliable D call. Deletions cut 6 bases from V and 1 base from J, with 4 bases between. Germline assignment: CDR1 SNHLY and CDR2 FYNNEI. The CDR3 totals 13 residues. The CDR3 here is CASRQSYNSPLHF. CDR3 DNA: TGTGCCAGCAGACAGTCCTATAATTCACCCCTCCACTTT.

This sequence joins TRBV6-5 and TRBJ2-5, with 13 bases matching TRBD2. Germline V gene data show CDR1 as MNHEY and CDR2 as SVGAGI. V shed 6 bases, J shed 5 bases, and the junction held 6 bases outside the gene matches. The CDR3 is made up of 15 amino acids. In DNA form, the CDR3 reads TGTGCCAGCAGGGGACTAGCGGGATTTGGGGAGACCCAGTACTTC. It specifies CASRGLAGFGETQYF.

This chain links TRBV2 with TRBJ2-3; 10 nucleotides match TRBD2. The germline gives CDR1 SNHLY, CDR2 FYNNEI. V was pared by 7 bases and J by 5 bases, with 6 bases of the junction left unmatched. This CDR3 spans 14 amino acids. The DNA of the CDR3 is TGTGCCAGCAATATAGCGGGAGGTGGAGATACGCAGTATTTT. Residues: CASNIAGGGDTQYF.

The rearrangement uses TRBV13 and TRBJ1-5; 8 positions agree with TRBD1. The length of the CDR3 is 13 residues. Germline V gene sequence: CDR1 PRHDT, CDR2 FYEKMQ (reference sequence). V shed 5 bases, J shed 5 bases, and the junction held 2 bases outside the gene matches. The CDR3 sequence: CASSTDRDQPQHF. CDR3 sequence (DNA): TGTGCCAGCAGCACGGACAGGGATCAGCCCCAGCATTTT.

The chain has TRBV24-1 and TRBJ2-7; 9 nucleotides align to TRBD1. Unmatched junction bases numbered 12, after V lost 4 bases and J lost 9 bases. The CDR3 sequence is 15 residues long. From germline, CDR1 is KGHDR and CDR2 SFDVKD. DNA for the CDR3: TGTGCCACCAGTGAGCAGAAACCGGGACAGGGAACGCAGTACTTC. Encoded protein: CATSEQKPGQGTQYF.

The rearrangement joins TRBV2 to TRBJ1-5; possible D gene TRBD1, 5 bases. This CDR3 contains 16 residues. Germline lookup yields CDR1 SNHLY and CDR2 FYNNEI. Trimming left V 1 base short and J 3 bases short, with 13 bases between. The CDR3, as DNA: TGTGCCAGCAGTGAAGGGGGCAGGCCGGACAATCAGCCCCAGCATTTT. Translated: CASSEGGRPDNQPQHF.

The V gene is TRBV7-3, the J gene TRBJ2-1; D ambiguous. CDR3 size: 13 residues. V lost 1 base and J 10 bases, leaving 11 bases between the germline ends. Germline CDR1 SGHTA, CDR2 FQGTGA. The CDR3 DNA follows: TGTGCCAGCAGCTTAAGTTGGCGGAACGAGCAGTTCTTC. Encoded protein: CASSLSWRNEQFF.

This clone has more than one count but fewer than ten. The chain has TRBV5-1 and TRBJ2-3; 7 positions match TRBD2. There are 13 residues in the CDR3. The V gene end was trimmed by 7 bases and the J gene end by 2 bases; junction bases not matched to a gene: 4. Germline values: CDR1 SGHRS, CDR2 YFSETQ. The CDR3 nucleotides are TGCGCCAGCGGGGGGGAGATCACAGATACGCAGTATTTT. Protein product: CASGGEITDTQYF.

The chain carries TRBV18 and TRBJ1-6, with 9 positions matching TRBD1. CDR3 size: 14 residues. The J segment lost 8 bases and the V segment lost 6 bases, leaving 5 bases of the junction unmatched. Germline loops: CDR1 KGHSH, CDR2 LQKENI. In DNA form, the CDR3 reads TGTGCCAGCTCTCCGACAGGGGGTGATTCACCCCTCCACTTT. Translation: CASSPTGGDSPLHF.

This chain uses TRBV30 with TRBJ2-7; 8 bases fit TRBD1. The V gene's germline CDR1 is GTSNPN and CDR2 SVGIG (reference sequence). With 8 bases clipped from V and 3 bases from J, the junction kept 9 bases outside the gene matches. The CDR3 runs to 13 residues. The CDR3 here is CAGTGQAGYEQYF. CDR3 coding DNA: TGTGCCGGGACGGGACAGGCGGGCTACGAGCAGTACTTC.

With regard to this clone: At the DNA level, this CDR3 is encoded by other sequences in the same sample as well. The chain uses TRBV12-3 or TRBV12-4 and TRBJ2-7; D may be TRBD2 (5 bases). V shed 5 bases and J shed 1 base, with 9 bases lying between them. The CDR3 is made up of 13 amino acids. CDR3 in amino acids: CASSRGRSYEQYF. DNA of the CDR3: TGTGCCAGCAGTAGAGGGCGATCCTACGAGCAGTACTTC.

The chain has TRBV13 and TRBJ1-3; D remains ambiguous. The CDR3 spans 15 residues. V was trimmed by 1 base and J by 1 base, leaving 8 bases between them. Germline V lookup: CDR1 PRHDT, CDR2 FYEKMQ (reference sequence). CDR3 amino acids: CASSLVAVSGNTIYF. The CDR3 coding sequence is TGTGCCAGCAGCTTAGTGGCTGTGTCTGGAAACACCATATATTTT.

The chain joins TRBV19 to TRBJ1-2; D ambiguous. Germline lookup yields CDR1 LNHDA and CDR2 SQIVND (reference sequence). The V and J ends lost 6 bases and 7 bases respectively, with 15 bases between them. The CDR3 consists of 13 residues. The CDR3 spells CASSHETTFGYTF. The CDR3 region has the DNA TGTGCCAGTAGCCACGAGACGACTTTTGGCTACACCTTC.